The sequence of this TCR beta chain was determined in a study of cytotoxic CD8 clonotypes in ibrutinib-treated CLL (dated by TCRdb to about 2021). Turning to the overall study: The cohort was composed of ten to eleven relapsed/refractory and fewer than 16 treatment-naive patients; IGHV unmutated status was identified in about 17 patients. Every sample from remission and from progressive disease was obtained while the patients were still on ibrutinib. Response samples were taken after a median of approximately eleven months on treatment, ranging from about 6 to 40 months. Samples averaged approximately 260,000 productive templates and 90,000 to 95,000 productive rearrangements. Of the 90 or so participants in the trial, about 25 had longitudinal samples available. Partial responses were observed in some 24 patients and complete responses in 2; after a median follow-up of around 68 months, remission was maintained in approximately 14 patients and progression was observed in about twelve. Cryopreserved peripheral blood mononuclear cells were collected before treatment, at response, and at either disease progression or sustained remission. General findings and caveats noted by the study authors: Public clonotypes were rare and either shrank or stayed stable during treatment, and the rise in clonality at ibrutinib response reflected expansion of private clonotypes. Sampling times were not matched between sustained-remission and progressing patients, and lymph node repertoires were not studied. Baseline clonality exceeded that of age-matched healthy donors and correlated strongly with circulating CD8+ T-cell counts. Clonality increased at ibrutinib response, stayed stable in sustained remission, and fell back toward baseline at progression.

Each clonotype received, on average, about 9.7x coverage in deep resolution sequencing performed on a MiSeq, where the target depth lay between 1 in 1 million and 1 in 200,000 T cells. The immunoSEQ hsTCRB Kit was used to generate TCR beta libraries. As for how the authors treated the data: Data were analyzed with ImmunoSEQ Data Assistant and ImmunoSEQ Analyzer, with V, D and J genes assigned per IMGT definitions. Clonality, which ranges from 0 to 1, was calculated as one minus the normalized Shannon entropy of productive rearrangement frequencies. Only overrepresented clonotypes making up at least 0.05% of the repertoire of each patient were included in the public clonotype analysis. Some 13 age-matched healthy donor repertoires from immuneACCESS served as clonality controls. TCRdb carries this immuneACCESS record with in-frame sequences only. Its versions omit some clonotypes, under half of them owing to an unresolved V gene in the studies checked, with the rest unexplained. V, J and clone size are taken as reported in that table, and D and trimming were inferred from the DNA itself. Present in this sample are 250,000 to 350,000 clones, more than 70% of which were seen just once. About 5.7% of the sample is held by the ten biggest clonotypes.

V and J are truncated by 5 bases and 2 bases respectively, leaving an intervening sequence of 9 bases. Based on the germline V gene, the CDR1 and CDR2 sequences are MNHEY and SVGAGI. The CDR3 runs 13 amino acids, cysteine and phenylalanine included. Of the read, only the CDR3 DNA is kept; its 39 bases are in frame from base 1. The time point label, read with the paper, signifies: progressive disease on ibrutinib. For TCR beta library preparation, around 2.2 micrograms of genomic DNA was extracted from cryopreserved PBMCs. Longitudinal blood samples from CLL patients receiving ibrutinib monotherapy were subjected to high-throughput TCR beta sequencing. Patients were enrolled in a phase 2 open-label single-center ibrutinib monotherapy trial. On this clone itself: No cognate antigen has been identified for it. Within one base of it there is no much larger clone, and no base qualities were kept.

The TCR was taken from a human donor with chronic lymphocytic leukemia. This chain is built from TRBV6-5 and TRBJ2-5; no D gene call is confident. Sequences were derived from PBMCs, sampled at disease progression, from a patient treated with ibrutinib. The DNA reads TGTGCCAGCAGTCGCGGACCTCAAGAGACCCAGTACTTC. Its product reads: CASSRGPQETQYF.